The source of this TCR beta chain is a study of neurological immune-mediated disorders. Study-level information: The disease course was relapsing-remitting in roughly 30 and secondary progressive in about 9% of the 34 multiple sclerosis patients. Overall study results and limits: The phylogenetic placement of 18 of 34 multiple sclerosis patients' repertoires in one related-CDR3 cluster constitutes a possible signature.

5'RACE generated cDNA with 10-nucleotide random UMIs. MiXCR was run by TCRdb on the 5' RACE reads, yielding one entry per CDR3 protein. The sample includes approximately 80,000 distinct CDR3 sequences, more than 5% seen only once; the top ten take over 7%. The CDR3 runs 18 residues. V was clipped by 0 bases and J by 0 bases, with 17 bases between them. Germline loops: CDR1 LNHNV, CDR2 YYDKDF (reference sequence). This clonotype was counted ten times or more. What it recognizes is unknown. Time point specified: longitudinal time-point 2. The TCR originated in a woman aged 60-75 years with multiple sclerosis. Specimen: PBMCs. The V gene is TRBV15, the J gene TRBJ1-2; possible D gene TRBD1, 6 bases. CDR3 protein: CATSRDWGGLSTNYGYTF. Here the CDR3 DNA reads TGTGCCACCAGCAGAGATTGGGGGGGGCTCTCTACTAACTATGGCTACACCTTC.